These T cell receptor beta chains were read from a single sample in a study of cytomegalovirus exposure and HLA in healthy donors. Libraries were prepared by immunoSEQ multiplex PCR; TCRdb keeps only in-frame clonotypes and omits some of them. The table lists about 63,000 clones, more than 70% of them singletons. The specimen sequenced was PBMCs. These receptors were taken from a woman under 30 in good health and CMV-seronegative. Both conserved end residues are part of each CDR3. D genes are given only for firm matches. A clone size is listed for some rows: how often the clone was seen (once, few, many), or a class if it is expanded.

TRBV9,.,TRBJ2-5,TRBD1,TGTGCCAGCAGCGTTTGGACAGGGGAGCGGGAGACCCAGTACTTC,CASSVWTGERETQYF
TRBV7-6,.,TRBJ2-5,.,TGTGCCAGCAGCTTAGACGGTTCTGGAGAGACCCAGTACTTC,CASSLDGSGETQYF
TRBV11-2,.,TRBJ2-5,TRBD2,TGTGCCAGCTTAGGGACTAGCGGGGGACCTTGGAGAGAGACCCAGTACTTC,CASLGTSGGPWRETQYF
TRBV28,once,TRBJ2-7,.,TGTGCCAGCAAATGGAGGACAGATGCCTACGAGCAGTACTTC,CASKWRTDAYEQYF
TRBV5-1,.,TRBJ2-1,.,TGCGCCAGCAGCCCAACCCCTGGCGGCAGCTCCTACAATGAGCAGTTCTTC,CASSPTPGGSSYNEQFF
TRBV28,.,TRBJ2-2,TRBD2,TGTGCCAGCAGTCAGGGACTAGCTGACACCGGGGAGCTGTTTTTT,CASSQGLADTGELFF
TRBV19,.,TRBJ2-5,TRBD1,TGTGCCAGTAGGAACAGACAGGGGAGAGAGACCCAGTACTTC,CASRNRQGRETQYF
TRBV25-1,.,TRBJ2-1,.,TGTGCCAGCAGTGAGGGGGCGTGGAATGAGCAGTTCTTC,CASSEGAWNEQFF
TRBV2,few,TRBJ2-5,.,TGTGCCAGCAGTCAATCGAGTACCTCCCCAGAGACCCAGTACTTC,CASSQSSTSPETQYF
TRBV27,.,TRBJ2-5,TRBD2,TGTGCCAGCAGTCCTCTAACTAGCGGGGGCCCGATAGAAGAGACCCAGTACTTC,CASSPLTSGGPIEETQYF
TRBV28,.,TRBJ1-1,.,TGTGCCAGCAGTTTATTACAACCTCTGAACACTGAAGCTTTCTTT,CASSLLQPLNTEAFF
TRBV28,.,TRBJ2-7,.,TGTGCCAGCACTACCCCCCCGGCCAGTCAGAGCGCCTACGAGCAGTACTTC,CASTTPPASQSAYEQYF
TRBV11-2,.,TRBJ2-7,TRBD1,TGTGCCAGCAGCTTCGCGCAGGGGGCAGGTGGAGAGCAGTACTTC,CASSFAQGAGGEQYF
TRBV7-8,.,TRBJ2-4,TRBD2,TGTGCCAGCAGTCCGGGGGGTAATAAAAACATTCAGTACTTC,CASSPGGNKNIQYF
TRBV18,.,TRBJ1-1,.,TGTGCCAGCTCACCAGGGGCCCTCGGGGGGGCTATCACTGAAGCTTTCTTT,CASSPGALGGAITEAFF
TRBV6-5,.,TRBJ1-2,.,TGTGCCAGCCAAACCCTGGGCAGGGGCTCCGGCTACACCTTC,CASQTLGRGSGYTF
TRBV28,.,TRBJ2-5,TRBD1,TGTGCCAGCAGTTTGTCCGGACAGGGGGAGACCCAGTACTTC,CASSLSGQGETQYF
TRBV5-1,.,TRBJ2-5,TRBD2,TGCGCCAGCAGCACAACTAGCGGGGGGGCCGGGGAGACCCAGTACTTC,CASSTTSGGAGETQYF
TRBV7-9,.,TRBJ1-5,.,TGTGCCAGCAGCTTTTGGCAGGGCAGCAATCAGCCCCAGCATTTT,CASSFWQGSNQPQHF
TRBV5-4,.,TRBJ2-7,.,TGTGCCAGCAGCTTGTTACACGGCAGGGGGGACGAGCAGTACTTC,CASSLLHGRGDEQYF
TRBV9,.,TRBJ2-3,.,TGTGCCAGCAGCGTAGGCGCAGGGGCGATTACAGATACGCAGTATTTT,CASSVGAGAITDTQYF
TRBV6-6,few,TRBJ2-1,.,TGTGCCAGCGGGACGGGAGACGGGAATGAGCAGTTCTTC,CASGTGDGNEQFF
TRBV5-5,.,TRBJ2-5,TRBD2,TGTGCCAGCAGCTTAGGCGGGGGGGAGAAAGAGACCCAGTACTTC,CASSLGGGEKETQYF
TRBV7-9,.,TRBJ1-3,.,TGTGCCAGCAGCTTACCATACAGTTACTCTGGAAACACCATATATTTT,CASSLPYSYSGNTIYF